This is a list of T cell receptor beta chains from one sample in a study of shared T cell receptors in the human thymus. The method was immunoSEQ multiplex PCR; TCRdb's version includes in-frame clones alone and lacks a portion of them. The sample yields hundreds of thousands of clones, roughly 90% seen once. The same data also contributed to another study, on human thymus T cells.

The specimen was thymocytes. The receptors come from a boy less than two years old with a congenital heart defect. The CDR3 runs from the conserved cysteine through the conserved F or W. A D gene is named only where the DNA matches it firmly. Some rows have no size entry. The others give once, few or many, or a class for an expanded clone.

v_gene,j_gene,d_gene,abundance,CDR3nt,CDR3aa
TRBV7-9,TRBJ2-7,TRBD1,NA,TGTGCCAGCAGCCACACCGGGACAGGGGCCTACGAGCAGTACTTC,CASSHTGTGAYEQYF
TRBV6-4,TRBJ2-2,TRBD1,NA,TGTGCCAGCACCCAGGACAGGGGGAAAACCGGGGAGCTGTTTTTT,CASTQDRGKTGELFF
TRBV6-4,TRBJ2-2,NA,NA,TGTGCCAGCAGTGTGGCCCCCGGAGGGGCGGGAACCGGGGAGCTGTTTTTT,CASSVAPGGAGTGELFF
TRBV4-3,TRBJ2-7,NA,NA,TGCGCCAGCAGCCAAGATCTTAGGACATCCCCCTACGAGCAGTACTTC,CASSQDLRTSPYEQYF
TRBV27,TRBJ2-3,NA,NA,TGTGCCAGCACGGAGATCTCAGGGGATACGCAGTATTTT,CASTEISGDTQYF
TRBV14,TRBJ2-1,TRBD2,NA,TGTGCCAGCAGCCAAGACCCGTCGGGGGCTAGCGGGAGTAATGAGCAGTTCTTC,CASSQDPSGASGSNEQFF
TRBV9,TRBJ2-1,NA,once,TGTGCCAGCAGCGTAGACCCGATTGAACTAGTGGTAGGTTACAATGAGCAGTTCTTC,CASSVDPIELVVGYNEQFF
TRBV6-1,TRBJ2-5,TRBD1,NA,TGTGCCAGCAGTGAAGTACCCCGGGACAGGGAACGGAAGAGGACCCAGTACTTC,CASSEVPRDRERKRTQYF
TRBV27,TRBJ1-5,NA,NA,TGTGCCAGCAGTTCCGGCAGGTCTAACTCTAGCAATCAGCCCCAGCATTTT,CASSSGRSNSSNQPQHF
TRBV5-6,TRBJ2-5,TRBD2,NA,TGTGCCAGCAGCCCCCCACCTAGCGGAGAGAGGCAAGAGACCCAGTACTTC,CASSPPPSGERQETQYF
TRBV29-1,TRBJ2-5,TRBD2,NA,TGCAGCGACCGAGCGGGAGAGACTCCAGAGACCCAGTACTTC,CSDRAGETPETQYF
TRBV4-2,TRBJ2-7,NA,NA,TGTGCCAGCAGCCAATCAAGCGACGACGAGCAGTACTTC,CASSQSSDDEQYF
TRBV5-1,TRBJ2-3,NA,once,TGCGCCAGCAGCTTGGGGGGGACTTGGACAGATACGCAGTATTTT,CASSLGGTWTDTQYF
TRBV28,TRBJ2-2,TRBD2,NA,TGTGCCAGCAGCAGCGGGAGGGCCAACACCGGGGAGCTGTTTTTT,CASSSGRANTGELFF
TRBV4-3,TRBJ2-7,TRBD2,NA,TGCGCCAGCAGCCAAGGCGGGAGAGTTAAAGAGCAGTACTTC,CASSQGGRVKEQYF
TRBV7-9,TRBJ2-1,TRBD2,NA,TGTGCCAGCAGCTTAGGGACTAGCGGGAACAATGAGCAGTTCTTC,CASSLGTSGNNEQFF
TRBV5-1,TRBJ2-1,NA,NA,TGCGCCAGCAGCTTGGCCGGGACTCCCCCGAGGGATGAGCAGTTCTTC,CASSLAGTPPRDEQFF
TRBV2,TRBJ2-7,TRBD1,NA,TGTGCCAGCAGGATGAGGACAGGGCAACACGAGCAGTACTTC,CASRMRTGQHEQYF
TRBV9,TRBJ2-7,TRBD2,once,TGTGCCAGCAGCCCGCAGGGTAGCGGGGTGACCTACGAGCAGTACTTC,CASSPQGSGVTYEQYF
TRBV7-6,TRBJ1-1,TRBD1,NA,TGTGCCAGCAGCCCACAACCAGAGAGAAGACAGGGGGGGGACACTGAAGCTTTCTTT,CASSPQPERRQGGDTEAFF
TRBV7-3,TRBJ2-2,TRBD2,NA,TGTGCCAGCAGCAGTCGTCTAGCGGGAGGGCCGGAACTGCGTAACACCGGGGAGCTGTTTTTT,CASSSRLAGGPELRNTGELFF
TRBV7-9,TRBJ2-1,TRBD2,NA,TGTGCCAGCAGCTTCGGACTAGCGGGAGGCACAATGAGGCAGTTCTTC,CASSFGLAGGTMRQFF
TRBV10-3,TRBJ1-2,TRBD1,NA,TGTGCCACCAGGGGGCAGGGGGTGCATGGCTACACCTTC,CATRGQGVHGYTF
TRBV29-1,TRBJ2-3,TRBD2,few,TGCAGCGTTACCAGCGGGAACACAGATACGCAGTATTTT,CSVTSGNTDTQYF
TRBV2,TRBJ2-3,TRBD2,NA,TGTGCCAGCAGTGAAGCTCGACTAGCCCTACCAGATACGCAGTATTTT,CASSEARLALPDTQYF
TRBV10-1,TRBJ2-2,TRBD1,NA,TGCGCCAGCAGTGCGACAGGGGATGTATTCGGGGAGCTGTTTTTT,CASSATGDVFGELFF
TRBV7-6,TRBJ2-1,TRBD2,NA,TGTGCCAGCAACCCTCAAGCGGGGGCGGGAGTGAGGGTGAATGAGCAGTTCTTC,CASNPQAGAGVRVNEQFF
TRBV7-2,TRBJ1-5,NA,NA,TGTGCCAGCAGCTTAGACCAGGAATGGCCCCAGCATTTT,CASSLDQEWPQHF
TRBV30,TRBJ2-3,NA,NA,TGTGCCTGGAGTGAAGCCCCCCCGGGACATAGCACAGATACGCAGTATTTT,CAWSEAPPGHSTDTQYF
TRBV19,TRBJ2-5,NA,NA,TGTGCCAGTAGTATAAGCGTCGGGAAACAAGAGACCCAGTACTTC,CASSISVGKQETQYF
TRBV5-6,TRBJ1-5,TRBD1,once,TGTGCCAGCAGCTTACAGGGGCCGGATCAGCCCCAGCATTTT,CASSLQGPDQPQHF
TRBV6-5,TRBJ1-4,NA,NA,TGTGCCAGCAGTTGGGGTTACGGCAGGGGTGTTGAAAAACTGTTTTTT,CASSWGYGRGVEKLFF
TRBV28,TRBJ2-1,NA,NA,TGTGCCAGCAGCCTCAACGAAGGCGGGCCAAGCTCCTACAATGAGCAGTTCTTC,CASSLNEGGPSSYNEQFF
TRBV30,TRBJ2-7,TRBD2,NA,TGTGCCTGGAGCGGACGGGGGGGGATAGCCTACGAGCAGTACTTC,CAWSGRGGIAYEQYF
TRBV4-2,TRBJ2-3,NA,NA,TGTGCCAGCAGCCAAGCGACGTGGAAAGCGGAGGTCACAGATACGCAGTATTTT,CASSQATWKAEVTDTQYF
TRBV5-5,TRBJ2-7,TRBD1,NA,TGTGCCAGCAGCGGGGGGCAGGGGGCAACGACGACAGCTCTTTACGAGCAGTACTTC,CASSGGQGATTTALYEQYF
TRBV4-3,TRBJ2-7,NA,NA,TGCGCCAGCAGCCGCGGCGGGAAGGGTCACGAGCAGTACTTC,CASSRGGKGHEQYF
TRBV6-1,TRBJ2-1,NA,once,TGTGCCAGCAGTGTCGACAGCGGGCGAGGGAATGAGCAGTTCTTC,CASSVDSGRGNEQFF
TRBV6-5,TRBJ2-7,TRBD2,NA,TGTGCCAGCAGTTACTCGAGTAGCGGGAGAACCCACGAGCAGTACTTC,CASSYSSSGRTHEQYF
TRBV4-3,TRBJ2-1,TRBD2,NA,TGCGCCAGCAGCCAAGAGGGGCCTAGCGGGAGTAAGGGCCATGAGCAGTTCTTC,CASSQEGPSGSKGHEQFF
TRBV28,TRBJ2-7,NA,NA,TGTGCCAGCAGTTTTGCGGTCTCCTACGAGCAGTACTTC,CASSFAVSYEQYF
TRBV19,TRBJ2-2,TRBD1,NA,TGTGCCAGTAGGACAGGGCTCAACACCGGGGAGCTGTTTTTT,CASRTGLNTGELFF
TRBV4-1,TRBJ2-1,TRBD2,once,TGCGCCAGCAGCCCGAACCCCCCGGCTAGCGGGGTGAATTACAATGAGCAGTTCTTC,CASSPNPPASGVNYNEQFF
TRBV9,TRBJ2-1,TRBD2,NA,TGTGCCAGCAACCCAGCGGGGAACAATGAGCAGTTCTTC,CASNPAGNNEQFF
TRBV7-2,TRBJ1-2,NA,NA,TGTGCCAGCAGCTCGCCGGACTATGGCTACACCTTC,CASSSPDYGYTF
TRBV27,TRBJ2-1,NA,NA,TGTGCCAGCAGTTTAACAGGGACAAACGGGTCCCAGCAGTTCTTC,CASSLTGTNGSQQFF
TRBV19,TRBJ1-5,TRBD1,NA,TGTGCCAGTAGTAATCCGGGACAGGGGTCGGGACAGCCCCAGCATTTT,CASSNPGQGSGQPQHF
TRBV30,TRBJ2-1,TRBD2,NA,TGTGCCTGGAGCCTAGGGACTAGCGGGGCAAGCTCCTACAATGAGCAGTTCTTC,CAWSLGTSGASSYNEQFF
TRBV7-7,TRBJ2-5,TRBD1,NA,TGTGCCAGCAGCGTGACAGGGGGAGGAGAAGAGACCCAGTACTTC,CASSVTGGGEETQYF
TRBV7-6,TRBJ2-1,NA,once,TGTGCCAGCAGCTTACTAGTCAATGAGCAGTTCTTC,CASSLLVNEQFF
TRBV12-5,TRBJ2-7,TRBD1,once,TGTGCTAGTGGTTTGGGTAACAGGGGTTCCTACGAGCAGTACTTC,CASGLGNRGSYEQYF
TRBV28,TRBJ2-7,NA,NA,TGTGCCAGCAGCACCGACACGATAGTTTACGAGCAGTACTTC,CASSTDTIVYEQYF
TRBV5-1,TRBJ1-1,TRBD1,few,TGCGCCAGCAGCATGACAGGGATTAGAGCTTTCTTT,CASSMTGIRAFF
TRBV21-1,TRBJ2-1,NA,NA,TGTGCCAGCAGCAAACATAGGGGACTTAAGTCTTACAATGAGCAGTTCTTC,CASSKHRGLKSYNEQFF
TRBV13,TRBJ1-1,NA,NA,TGTGCCAGCAGCTTTAGGTATCTAGGCCTGAACACTGAAGCTTTCTTT,CASSFRYLGLNTEAFF
TRBV14,TRBJ2-5,NA,NA,TGTGCCAGCAGCCCCAGCGGTCGAGAGACCCAGTACTTC,CASSPSGRETQYF